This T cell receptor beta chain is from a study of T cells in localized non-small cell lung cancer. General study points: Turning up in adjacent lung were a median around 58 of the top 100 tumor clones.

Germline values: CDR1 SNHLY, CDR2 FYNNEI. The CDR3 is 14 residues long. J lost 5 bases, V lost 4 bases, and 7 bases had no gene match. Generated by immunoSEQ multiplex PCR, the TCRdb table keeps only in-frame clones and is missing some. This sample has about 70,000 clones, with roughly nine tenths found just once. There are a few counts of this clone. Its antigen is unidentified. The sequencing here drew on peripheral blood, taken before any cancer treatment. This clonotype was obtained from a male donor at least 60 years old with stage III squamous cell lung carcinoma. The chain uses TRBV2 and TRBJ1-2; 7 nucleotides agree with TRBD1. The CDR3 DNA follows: TGTGCCAGCAGTGTCGGCAGGGGGGAATATGGCTACACCTTC. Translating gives CASSVGRGEYGYTF.